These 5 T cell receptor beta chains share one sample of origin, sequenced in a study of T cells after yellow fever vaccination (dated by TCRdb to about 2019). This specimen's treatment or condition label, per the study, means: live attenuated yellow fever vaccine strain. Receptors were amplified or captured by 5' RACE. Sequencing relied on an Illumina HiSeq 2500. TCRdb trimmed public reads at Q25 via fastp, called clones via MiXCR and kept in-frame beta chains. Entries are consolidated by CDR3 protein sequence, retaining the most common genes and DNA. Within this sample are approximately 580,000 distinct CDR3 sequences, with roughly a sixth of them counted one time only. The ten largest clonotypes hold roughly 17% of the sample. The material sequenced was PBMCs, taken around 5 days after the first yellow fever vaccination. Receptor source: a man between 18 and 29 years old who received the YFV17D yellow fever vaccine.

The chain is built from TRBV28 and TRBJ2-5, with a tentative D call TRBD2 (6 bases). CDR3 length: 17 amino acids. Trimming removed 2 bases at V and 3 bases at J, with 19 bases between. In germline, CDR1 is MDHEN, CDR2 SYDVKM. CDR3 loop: CASSLDWDSPMEETQYF. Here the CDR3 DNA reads TGTGCCAGCAGTTTAGACTGGGACTCACCCATGGAAGAGACCCAGTACTTC.

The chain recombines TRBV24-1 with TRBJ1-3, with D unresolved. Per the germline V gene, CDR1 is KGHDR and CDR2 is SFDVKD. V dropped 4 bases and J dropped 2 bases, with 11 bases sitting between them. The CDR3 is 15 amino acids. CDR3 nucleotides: TGTGCCACCAGTGACCGGAATAGCCCTGGAAACACCATATATTTT. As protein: CATSDRNSPGNTIYF.

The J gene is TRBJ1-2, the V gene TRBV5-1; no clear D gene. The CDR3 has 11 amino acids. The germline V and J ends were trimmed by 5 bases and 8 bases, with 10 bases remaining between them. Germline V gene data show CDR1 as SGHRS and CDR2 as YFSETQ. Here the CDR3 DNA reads TGCGCCAGCAGTAAAGACACGGGCTACACCTTC. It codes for CASSKDTGYTF.

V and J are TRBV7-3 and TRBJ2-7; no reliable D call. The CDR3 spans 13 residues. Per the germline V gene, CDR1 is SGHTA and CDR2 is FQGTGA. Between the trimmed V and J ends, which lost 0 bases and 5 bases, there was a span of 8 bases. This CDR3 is CASSLTPGNEQYF. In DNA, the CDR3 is TGTGCCAGCAGCTTAACGCCAGGTAACGAGCAGTACTTC.

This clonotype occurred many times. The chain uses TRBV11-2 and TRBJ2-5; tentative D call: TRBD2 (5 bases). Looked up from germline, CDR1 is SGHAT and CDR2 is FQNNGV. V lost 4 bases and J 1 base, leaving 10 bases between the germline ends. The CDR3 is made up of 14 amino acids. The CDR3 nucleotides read TGTGCCAGCAGCTGGAGGACCACCCAAGAGACCCAGTACTTC. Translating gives CASSWRTTQETQYF.